Listed below are T cell receptor beta chains from one sample, sequenced in a study of shared clonotypes between healthy human individuals. Data came from immunoSEQ multiplex PCR; TCRdb stores just in-frame clones and leaves some out. The table lists roughly 1,600,000 clones, 98% of them singletons. The sequenced material came from naive CD4+ T cells sorted from blood. Receptor source: a man between 25 and 39 years old in good health. Both conserved end residues are trimmed from each CDR3. D genes are given only for firm matches.

CDR3 protein,D gene,V gene
ASSLVPGSYEQY,.,TRBV11-2
ASSFGSGLAVYNEQF,TRBD2,TRBV5-5
ASSWGFRGNTIY,.,TRBV7-9
ASSFSGRARETQY,TRBD2,TRBV27
ASSPLGQGVYGYT,TRBD1,TRBV18
ASSPLSTGGPETQY,TRBD1,TRBV18
ASSLLFGDYGYT,.,TRBV28
ASSLRSYEQY,.,TRBV5-6
ASSQVLGNTEAF,.,TRBV4-2
ASSFLDTGNEQF,.,TRBV5-1
ASIGQEAGELF,.,TRBV5-1
ASSFLDLGTPPTNEKLF,.,TRBV28
ASSLAQNSGNTIY,.,TRBV4-1
ASSTFWGSVQPQH,.,TRBV27
ATKSGGSNTEAF,.,TRBV10-3
SASYRDYGYT,.,TRBV29-1
ASRPFSDNEQF,.,TRBV5-6
ASSFPRGLAGFNTQY,TRBD2,TRBV5-1
SVATLLLDEQY,.,TRBV29-1
ASSSYWNGELF,.,TRBV11-3
ASSRPRGSNQPQH,.,TRBV28
ASSPSGETQY,.,TRBV18
ASSVDGNEKLF,.,TRBV9
ATSRDQTGTNYEQY,.,TRBV15
ASGTSGYNEQF,TRBD2,TRBV4-3
ASSLAASSYNEQF,.,TRBV7-2
ASSLGQMNTEAF,TRBD1,TRBV18
ASSFGQASTDTQY,TRBD1,TRBV5-4
ASRRDRGSFNEQF,TRBD1,TRBV7-2
ASARRRGEPYEQY,.,TRBV28
ASSQTGIANTGELF,.,TRBV5-1
ASSLGQALGSSTDTQY,TRBD1,TRBV7-6
ASSPRENTIY,.,TRBV11-2
ASSFSSDSSTDTQY,.,TRBV11-2
ASSDLSNQPQH,.,TRBV19
ASRGTGGTQH,TRBD1,TRBV19
ASSPLLTDDQPQH,.,TRBV5-5